This T cell receptor (beta chain) stems from a study of T cells after yellow fever vaccination. Study-level background: Fractions low in cell number were prepared with SMART-Seq v4 Ultra Low Input. Study observations and caveats: Subsequent to the booster, the majority of primary-vaccination clones reappeared (less than 97% CD4, around 90% CD8).

This clonotype showed up just a few times. The antigen remains undetermined. The CDR3 runs to 15 residues. Germline CDR1 is SGHAT and CDR2 is FQNNGV. V lost 5 bases to trimming and J lost 2 bases, with 12 bases between them. Using its own MiXCR run on the 5' RACE reads, TCRdb lists one record per CDR3 protein. Of roughly 180,000 distinct CDR3 sequences detected, approximately 6.2% appear once; the ten largest clones hold less than 3.5%. The sequencing used CD4+ T cells sorted from PBMCs, collected on the day of the first yellow fever vaccination. The chain joins TRBV11-2 to TRBJ2-2; no clear D gene. This receptor was taken from a young man who received the YFV17D yellow fever vaccine. The CDR3 here is CASSLRLDNTGELFF. The CDR3 DNA sequence: TGTGCCAGCAGCCTTAGACTGGACAACACCGGGGAGCTGTTTTTT. Combining the CDR3 with reference TRBV11-2 and TRBJ2-2 gives the whole variable domain EAGVAQSPRYKIIEKRQSVAFWCNPISGHATLYWYQQILGQGPKLLIQFQNNGVVDDSQLPKDRFSAERLKGVDSTLKIQPAKLEDSAVYLCASSLRLDNTGELFFGEGSRLTVL.